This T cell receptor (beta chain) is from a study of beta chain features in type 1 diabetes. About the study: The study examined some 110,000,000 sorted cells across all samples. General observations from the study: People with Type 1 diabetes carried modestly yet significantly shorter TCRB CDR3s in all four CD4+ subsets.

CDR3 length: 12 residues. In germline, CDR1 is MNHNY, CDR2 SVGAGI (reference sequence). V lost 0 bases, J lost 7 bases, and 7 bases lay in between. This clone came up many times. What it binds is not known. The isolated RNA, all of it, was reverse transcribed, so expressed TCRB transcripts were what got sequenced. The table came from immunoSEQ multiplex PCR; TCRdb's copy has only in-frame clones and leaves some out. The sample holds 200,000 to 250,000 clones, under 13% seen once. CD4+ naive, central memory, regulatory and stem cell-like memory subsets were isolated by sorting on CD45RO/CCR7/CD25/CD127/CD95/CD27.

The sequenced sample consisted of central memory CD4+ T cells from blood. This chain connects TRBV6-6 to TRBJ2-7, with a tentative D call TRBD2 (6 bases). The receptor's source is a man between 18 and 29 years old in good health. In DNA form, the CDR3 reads TGTGCCAGCAGTTACTCGGCGGGAGAGCAGTACTTC. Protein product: CASSYSAGEQYF.